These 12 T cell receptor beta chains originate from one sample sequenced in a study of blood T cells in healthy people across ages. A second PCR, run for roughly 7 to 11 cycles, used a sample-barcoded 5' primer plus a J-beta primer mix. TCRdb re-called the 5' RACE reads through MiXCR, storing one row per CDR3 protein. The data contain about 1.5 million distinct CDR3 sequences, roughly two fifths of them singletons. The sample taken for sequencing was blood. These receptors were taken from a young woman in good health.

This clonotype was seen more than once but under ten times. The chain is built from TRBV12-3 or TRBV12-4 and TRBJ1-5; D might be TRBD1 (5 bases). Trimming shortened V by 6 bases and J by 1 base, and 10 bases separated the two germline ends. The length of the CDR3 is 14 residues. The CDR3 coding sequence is TGTGCCAGCAGCAGGGCAGCGAGCAATCAGCCCCAGCATTTT. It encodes CASSRAASNQPQHF.

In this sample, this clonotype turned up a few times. The CDR3 region has the DNA TGTGCCAGCAGCCAGACGGACAGGACATACTATGGCTACACCTTC. Amino acids: CASSQTDRTYYGYTF. V and J are TRBV4-2 and TRBJ1-2; 7 nucleotides agree with TRBD1. Germline V CDR1 and CDR2: LGHNA, YNFKEQ. V lost 3 bases and J lost 3; bases outside the gene matches: 7. This CDR3 spans 15 amino acids.

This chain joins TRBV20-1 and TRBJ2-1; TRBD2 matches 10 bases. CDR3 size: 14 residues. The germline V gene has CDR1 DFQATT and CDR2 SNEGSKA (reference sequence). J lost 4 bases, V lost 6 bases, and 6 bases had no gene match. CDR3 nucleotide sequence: TGCAGTGCCCCTGAGCGGGGGGGATACAATGAGCAGTTCTTC. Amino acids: CSAPERGGYNEQFF.

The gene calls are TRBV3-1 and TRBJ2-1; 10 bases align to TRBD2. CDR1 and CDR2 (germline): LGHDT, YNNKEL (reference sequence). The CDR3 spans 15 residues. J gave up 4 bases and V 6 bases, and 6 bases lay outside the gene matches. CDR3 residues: CASRKGLALYNEQFF. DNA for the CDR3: TGTGCCAGCAGAAAGGGACTAGCGTTGTACAATGAGCAGTTCTTC.

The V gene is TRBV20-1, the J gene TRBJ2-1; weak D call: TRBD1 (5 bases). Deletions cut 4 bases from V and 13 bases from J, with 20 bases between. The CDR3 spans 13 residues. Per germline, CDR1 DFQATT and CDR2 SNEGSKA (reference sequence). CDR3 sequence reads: CSATDTLPHFQFF. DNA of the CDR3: TGCAGTGCTACGGACACACTCCCCCACTTCCAGTTCTTC.

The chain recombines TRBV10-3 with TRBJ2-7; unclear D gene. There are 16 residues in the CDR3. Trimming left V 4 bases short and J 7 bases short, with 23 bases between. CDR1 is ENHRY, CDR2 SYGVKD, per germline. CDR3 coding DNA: TGTGCCATCAGTGCCCCCGGGCTAGTCGAGTACAATGAGCAGTACTTC. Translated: CAISAPGLVEYNEQYF.

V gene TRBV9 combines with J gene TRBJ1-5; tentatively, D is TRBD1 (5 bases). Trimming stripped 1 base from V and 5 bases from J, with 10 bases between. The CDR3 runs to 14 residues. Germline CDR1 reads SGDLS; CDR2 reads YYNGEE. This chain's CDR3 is CASSVNGADQPQHF. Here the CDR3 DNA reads TGTGCCAGCAGCGTAAATGGGGCCGATCAGCCCCAGCATTTT.

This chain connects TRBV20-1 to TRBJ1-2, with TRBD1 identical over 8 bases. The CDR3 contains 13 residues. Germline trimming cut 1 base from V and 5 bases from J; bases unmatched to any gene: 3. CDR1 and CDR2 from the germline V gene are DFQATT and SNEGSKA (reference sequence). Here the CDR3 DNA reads TGCAGTGCTAGAGGACAGGGGAAATATGGCTACACCTTC. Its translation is CSARGQGKYGYTF.

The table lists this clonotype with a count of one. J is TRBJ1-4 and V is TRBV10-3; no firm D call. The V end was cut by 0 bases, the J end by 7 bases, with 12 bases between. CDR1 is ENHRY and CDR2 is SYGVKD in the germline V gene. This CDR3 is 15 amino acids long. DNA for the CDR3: TGTGCCATCAGTGAGTCGGGCCTAGGCCCTGAAAAACTGTTTTTT. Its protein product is CAISESGLGPEKLFF.

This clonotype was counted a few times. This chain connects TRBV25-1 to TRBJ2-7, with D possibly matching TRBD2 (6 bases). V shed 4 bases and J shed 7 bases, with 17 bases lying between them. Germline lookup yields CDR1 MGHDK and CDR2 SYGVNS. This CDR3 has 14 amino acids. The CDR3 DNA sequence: TGTGCCAGCAGTGGGGCGGACTACTACAATGAGCAGTACTTC. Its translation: CASSGADYYNEQYF.

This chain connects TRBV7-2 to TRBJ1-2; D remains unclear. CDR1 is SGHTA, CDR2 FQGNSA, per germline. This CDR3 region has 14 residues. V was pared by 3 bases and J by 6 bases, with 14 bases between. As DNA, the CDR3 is TGTGCCAGCAGCTTGCCACCCCTAGGCAATGGCTACACCTTC. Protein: CASSLPPLGNGYTF.

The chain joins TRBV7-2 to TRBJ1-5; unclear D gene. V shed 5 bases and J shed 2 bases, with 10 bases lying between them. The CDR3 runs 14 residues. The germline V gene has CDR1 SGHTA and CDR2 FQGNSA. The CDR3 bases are TGTGCCAGCAGCCCAAACTTGGGCAATCAGCCCCAGCATTTT. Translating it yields CASSPNLGNQPQHF.